These 23 T cell receptor beta chains originate from one sample sequenced in a study of control samples from healthy donors and cancer patients. The table came from immunoSEQ multiplex PCR; TCRdb's copy has only in-frame clones and leaves some out. Of tens of thousands of clones listed, 80% to 95% are singletons. The sequenced sample consisted of blood. These receptors originate from a woman in her fifties or sixties in good health.

This sequence joins TRBV9 and TRBJ2-3; TRBD2 matches 7 bases. Trimming cost V 6 bases and J 0 bases; bases outside gene matches: 4. The CDR3 length is 14 residues. Germline assignment: CDR1 SGDLS and CDR2 YYNGEE. The CDR3 protein is CASNRLASTDTQYF. The CDR3 bases are TGTGCCAGCAACCGACTAGCTAGCACAGATACGCAGTATTTT.

The chain combines TRBV6-6 with TRBJ2-3; D remains ambiguous. The CDR3 sequence is 15 residues long. Trimming took 6 bases from V and 0 from J, leaving 13 bases between them. Germline-derived CDR1 and CDR2 are MNHNY and SVGAGI (reference sequence). The CDR3 coding sequence is TGTGCCAGCAGCCTCTTTGGAGCTAGCACAGATACGCAGTATTTT. This encodes CASSLFGASTDTQYF.

This clone appeared once. This sequence joins TRBV4-3 and TRBJ1-2, with unresolved D. The germline V gene has CDR1 LGHNA and CDR2 YSLEER. The V end was cut by 4 bases, the J end by 3 bases, with 9 bases between. The CDR3 runs 13 residues. CDR3 nucleotides: TGCGCCAGCAGCCGCTTCGGTGACTATGGCTACACCTTC. Translating gives CASSRFGDYGYTF.

The chain employs TRBV4-3 and TRBJ2-3; 9 bases agree with TRBD2. Germline V gene lookup returns CDR1 LGHNA and CDR2 YSLEER. With 1 base clipped from V and 4 bases from J, the junction kept 3 bases outside the gene matches. This CDR3 spans 15 amino acids. CDR3 DNA sequence: TGCGCCAGCAGCCAAGTGCGGGGGGGCTCAGATACGCAGTATTTT. Translation: CASSQVRGGSDTQYF.

Here the CDR3 reads CASSLQRLSAGDGNEQFF. CDR3 DNA sequence: TGTGCCAGCAGCTTACAGCGTCTATCAGCGGGGGATGGCAATGAGCAGTTCTTC. This rearrangement joins TRBV7-3 to TRBJ2-1, with TRBD2 matching over 8 bases. V lost 2 bases to trimming and J lost 6 bases; unmatched junction nucleotides: 15. From germline, CDR1 is SGHTA and CDR2 FQGTGA. CDR3 length: 18 residues.

This clone came up once. The chain couples TRBV11-2 to TRBJ1-1; D gene uncertain. CDR1 and CDR2 (germline): SGHAT, FQNNGV. This CDR3 has 13 amino acids. Deletions cut 1 base from V and 8 bases from J, with 11 bases between. The CDR3 region has the DNA TGTGCCAGCAGCTTAGCTAGTCCGGGGGAAGCTTTCTTT. Translating gives CASSLASPGEAFF.

The rearrangement links TRBV28 to TRBJ1-3; D uncertain. Trimming removed 3 bases from V and 4 bases from J, with 10 bases in between. Germline CDR1 is MDHEN and CDR2 is SYDVKM. The CDR3 is 14 amino acids. CDR3 sequence (DNA): TGTGCCAGCAGTTTTATCGGGAGGGGAAACACCATATATTTT. Translated: CASSFIGRGNTIYF. Full variable domain (rest looked up from reference TRBV28 and TRBJ1-3): DVKVTQSSRYLVKRTGEKVFLECVQDMDHENMFWYRQDPGLGLRLIYFSYDVKMKEKGDIPEGYSVSREKKERFSLILESASTNQTSMYLCASSFIGRGNTIYFGEGSWLTVV.

Turning to this clone: One junction end disagrees with the germline gene, perhaps due to a read error. This rearrangement joins TRBV6-5 to TRBJ1-2; D might be TRBD1 (6 bases). Germline V lookup: CDR1 MNHEY, CDR2 SVGAGI. The CDR3 runs 15 residues. The CDR3 sequence is CARRRGGASFYGYTF. The DNA of the CDR3 is TGTGCCCGCAGGCGGGGGGGGGCGTCCTTTTATGGCTACACCTTC.

The V call is TRBV10-3, the J call TRBJ1-2, with 7 bases aligning to TRBD1. The CDR3 runs 12 residues. The germline CDR1 and CDR2 sequences are ENHRY and SYGVKD. V lost 4 bases and J lost 10; bases outside the gene matches: 6. The CDR3 spells CAISARTGNYTF. The CDR3 DNA follows: TGTGCCATCAGTGCCCGGACAGGTAACTACACCTTC.

The genes are TRBV6-2 or TRBV6-3 and TRBJ1-2; D is undetermined. Trimming took 6 bases from V and 2 from J, leaving 10 bases between them. Germline CDR1 reads MNHEY; CDR2 reads SVGEGT. This CDR3 has 13 amino acids. CDR3 sequence reads: CASRPTVNYGYTF. The CDR3 DNA reads as TGTGCCAGCAGACCTACAGTCAACTATGGCTACACCTTC.

The chain is built from TRBV7-2 and TRBJ2-2, with D possibly TRBD1 on 5 matching bases. Trimming pared 5 bases from V and 7 bases from J, leaving 11 bases between. The CDR3 is 13 residues long. Germline V gives CDR1 SGHTA, CDR2 FQGNSA. CDR3 DNA: TGTGCCAGCAGCCCCCAGGGATTCGGGGAGCTGTTTTTT. It encodes CASSPQGFGELFF.

This rearrangement joins TRBV13 to TRBJ2-1; 11 nucleotides align to TRBD1. In germline, CDR1 is PRHDT, CDR2 FYEKMQ (reference sequence). V lost 4 bases, J lost 4 bases, and 6 bases stayed unmatched. The CDR3 extends over 16 amino acids. The chain's CDR3 is CASSSPGTGGYNEQFF. The CDR3 region has the DNA TGTGCCAGCAGCTCTCCCGGGACAGGGGGTTACAATGAGCAGTTCTTC.

The chain is built from TRBV28 and TRBJ1-1; D ambiguous. Germline V lookup: CDR1 MDHEN, CDR2 SYDVKM. V lost 4 bases, J lost 1 base, and 7 bases lay in between. The CDR3 loop spans 13 amino acids. CDR3 DNA sequence: TGTGCCAGCAGTTGGAGTGGGAACACTGAAGCTTTCTTT. Translating it yields CASSWSGNTEAFF.

The genes are TRBV2 and TRBJ2-7, with D maybe TRBD2 (6 bases). The CDR3 runs 14 residues. The germline CDR1 and CDR2 sequences are SNHLY and FYNNEI. The V gene lost 6 bases and the J gene lost 3 bases, with 15 bases spanning the gap. CDR3 sequence: CASSPRDSGYEQYF. The CDR3 bases are TGTGCCAGCAGCCCCCGGGACTCAGGCTACGAGCAGTACTTC.

V usage is TRBV2 and J usage is TRBJ1-4; D unclear. The CDR3 runs to 14 residues. V was clipped by 1 base and J by 8 bases, with 11 bases between them. Per germline, CDR1 SNHLY and CDR2 FYNNEI. The CDR3 spells CASSEDGLGEKLFF. In nucleotides, the CDR3 is TGTGCCAGCAGTGAAGACGGCCTAGGGGAAAAACTGTTTTTT. Full variable domain (remainder filled in from reference TRBV2 and TRBJ1-4): EPEVTQTPSHQVTQMGQEVILRCVPISNHLYFYWYRQILGQKVEFLVSFYNNEISEKSEIFDDQFSVERPDGSNFTLKIRSTKLEDSAMYFCASSEDGLGEKLFFGSGTQLSVL.

A single count supports this clone. The chain employs TRBV6-5 and TRBJ1-2; D might be TRBD1 (5 bases). The CDR3 covers 13 residues. Trimming stripped 2 bases from V and 4 bases from J, with 8 bases between. CDR1 is MNHEY and CDR2 is SVGAGI in the germline V gene. CDR3 residues: CASSYGGGYGYTF. CDR3 coding DNA: TGTGCCAGCAGTTACGGGGGTGGCTATGGCTACACCTTC.

The chain couples TRBV7-9 to TRBJ1-3, with a tentative D call TRBD1 (5 bases). The CDR3 length is 15 residues. The V and J ends lost 7 bases and 1 base respectively, with 14 bases between them. Germline CDR1 and CDR2: SEHNR and FQNEAQ (reference sequence). The CDR3 here is CASTLAGGSGNTIYF. The CDR3 DNA reads TGTGCCAGCACCTTGGCCGGGGGATCTGGAAACACCATATATTTT. The whole variable domain, remainder taken from reference TRBV7-9 and TRBJ1-3, is DTGVSQNPRHKITKRGQNVTFRCDPISEHNRLYWYRQTLGQGPEFLTYFQNEAQLEKSRLLSDRFSAERPKGSFSTLEIQRTEQGDSAMYLCASTLAGGSGNTIYFGEGSWLTVV.

V gene TRBV5-4 combines with J gene TRBJ1-2; 11 bases fit TRBD1. Looked up from germline, CDR1 is SGHNT and CDR2 is YYREEE (reference sequence). The ends lost 0 bases at V and 4 bases at J; junction bases unmatched: 2. The CDR3 length is 15 residues. CDR3 DNA: TGTGCCAGCAGCTTGGGGACAGGGGGCCGCTATGGCTACACCTTC. Protein product: CASSLGTGGRYGYTF.

The genes are TRBV19 and TRBJ1-2; D remains unclear. Trimming left V 4 bases short and J 1 base short, with 4 bases between. CDR1 is LNHDA, CDR2 SQIVND, per germline (reference sequence). The CDR3 sequence is 12 residues long. CDR3 nucleotides: TGTGCCAGTAGTAAATTTAACTATGGCTACACCTTC. This codes for CASSKFNYGYTF. Full variable domain (remainder filled in from reference TRBV19 and TRBJ1-2): DGGITQSPKYLFRKEGQNVTLSCEQNLNHDAMYWYRQDPGQGLRLIYYSQIVNDFQKGDIAEGYSVSREKKESFPLTVTSAQKNPTAFYLCASSKFNYGYTFGSGTRLTVV.

Note on this clone: This same CDR3 is encoded by further DNA sequences in the sample. The chain couples TRBV9 to TRBJ1-3; D remains unclear. Germline loops: CDR1 SGDLS, CDR2 YYNGEE. CDR3 length: 14 residues. V shed 3 bases and J shed 3 bases, with 10 bases lying between them. The CDR3 DNA sequence: TGTGCCAGCAGCGCGGGTGCTTTTGGAAACACCATATATTTT. It specifies CASSAGAFGNTIYF.

A single count supports this clone. This chain uses TRBV5-6 with TRBJ2-7; TRBD1 might be the D (6 bases). V gave up 6 bases and J gave up 6 bases, with 16 bases separating them. CDR3 length equals 13 residues. Germline CDR1 SGHDT, CDR2 YYEEEE. The CDR3 DNA is TGTGCCAGCAAGACCAGGGGTCCGTTCGAGCAGTACTTC. Amino acids: CASKTRGPFEQYF.

The J gene is TRBJ2-5, the V gene TRBV7-9, with D maybe TRBD2 (5 bases). Per germline, CDR1 SEHNR and CDR2 FQNEAQ (reference sequence). CDR3 length: 15 amino acids. Trimming took off 4 bases at V and 2 bases at J, with 14 bases between the two ends. The CDR3 protein is CASSSYQRLQETQYF. Here the CDR3 DNA reads TGTGCCAGCAGCTCATACCAGCGGTTACAAGAGACCCAGTACTTC.

This clone appeared a single time. The chain recombines TRBV19 with TRBJ2-3, with 9 positions matching TRBD2. Germline values: CDR1 LNHDA, CDR2 SQIVND (reference sequence). The CDR3 contains 17 residues. V was pared by 2 bases and J by 6 bases, with 12 bases of the junction left unmatched. The CDR3 sequence is CASSITFGGGARDTQYF. The CDR3, as DNA: TGTGCCAGTAGTATAACTTTCGGCGGGGGGGCCAGGGATACGCAGTATTTT.